The 5 T cell receptor beta chains below come from one sample, sequenced in a study of T cell responses to AZD1222 COVID-19 vaccine (dated by TCRdb to the early 2020s). Sample time point, as interpreted from the label and publication: baseline before first vaccination. The protocol used for the library was the immunoSEQ multiplex PCR assay. This immuneACCESS table, as held by TCRdb, lists in-frame sequences with V and J called but not all clones. Of the missing ones, under half trace to an unresolved V gene in checked studies; the others have no known cause. The sample table records about 120,000 clones; about nine tenths of these occur just once. The top ten hold around 15% of the sample. Sample: peripheral blood, taken on day 0 of AZD1222 vaccination. Receptors originate from an adult in good health.

The CDR3 DNA is TGTGCCAGCAGCCTCGCAACCGGGGGGCTTGGCTACACCTTC. The encoded protein is CASSLATGGLGYTF. This chain connects TRBV5-4 to TRBJ1-2; TRBD1 is a possible D gene (6 bases). The V end was cut by 4 bases, the J end by 7 bases, with 17 bases between. Per the germline V gene, CDR1 is SGHNT and CDR2 is YYREEE (reference sequence). The CDR3 loop spans 14 amino acids.

The rearrangement uses TRBV7-2 and TRBJ1-5, with D unclear. The germline CDR1 and CDR2 sequences are SGHTA and FQGNSA. This CDR3 spans 14 amino acids. V lost 4 bases and J 4 bases, leaving 11 bases between the germline ends. The CDR3 coding sequence is TGTGCCAGCAGCTCCGCGGACGGGAATCAGCCCCAGCATTTT. Residues: CASSSADGNQPQHF.

The chain uses TRBV3-1 (or the pseudogene TRBV3-2) and TRBJ1-1, with TRBD1 as a possible D gene (5 bases). In germline, CDR1 is LGHDT, CDR2 YNNKEL (reference sequence). This CDR3 has 13 amino acids. The V gene lost 4 bases and the J gene lost 4 bases, with 10 bases spanning the gap. The CDR3 sequence is CASSPSGATEAFF. In DNA form, the CDR3 reads TGTGCCAGCAGCCCCTCCGGGGCCACTGAAGCTTTCTTT.

This clone has just one count. The V and J genes are TRBV11-2 and TRBJ2-7, with TRBD2 matching over 9 bases. The CDR3 sequence is 16 residues long. Germline V lookup: CDR1 SGHAT, CDR2 FQNNGV. V lost 6 bases to trimming and J lost 3 bases; unmatched junction nucleotides: 12. This CDR3 reads CASRRGGGRINYEQYF. DNA for the CDR3: TGTGCCAGCAGGCGGGGGGGAGGGCGGATAAACTACGAGCAGTACTTC.

V usage is TRBV3-1 (or the pseudogene TRBV3-2) and J usage is TRBJ1-2, with 12 nucleotides matching TRBD1. Trimming cost V 0 bases and J 5 bases; bases outside gene matches: 4. The CDR3 totals 16 residues. Germline loops: CDR1 LGHDT, CDR2 YNNKEL (reference sequence). CDR3 nucleotide sequence: TGTGCCAGCAGCCAAGATGGGGACAGGGGGCTTTATGGCTACACCTTC. Encoded protein: CASSQDGDRGLYGYTF.